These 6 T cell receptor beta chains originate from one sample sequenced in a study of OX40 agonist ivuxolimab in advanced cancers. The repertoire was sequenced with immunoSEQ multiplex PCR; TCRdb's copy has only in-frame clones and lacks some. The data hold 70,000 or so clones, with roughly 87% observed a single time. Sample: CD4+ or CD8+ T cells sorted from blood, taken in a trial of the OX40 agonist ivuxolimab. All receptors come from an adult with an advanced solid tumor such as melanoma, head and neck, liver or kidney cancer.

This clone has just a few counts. CDR3 sequence (DNA): TGCGCCAGCAGCTTGGTAGGTCTAGCGGAGCAGTACTTC. It is translated as CASSLVGLAEQYF. V usage is TRBV5-1 and J usage is TRBJ2-7, with D possibly being TRBD2 (6 bases). This CDR3 has 13 amino acids. V was shortened by 0 bases and J by 7 bases, with 11 bases between the two germline ends. Germline V gene data show CDR1 as SGHRS and CDR2 as YFSETQ. Full variable domain (outside the CDR3, taken from reference TRBV5-1 and TRBJ2-7): KAGVTQTPRYLIKTRGQQVTLSCSPISGHRSVSWYQQTPGQGLQFLFEYFSETQRNKGNFPGRFSGRQFSNSRSEMNVSTLELGDSALYLCASSLVGLAEQYFGPGTRLTVT.

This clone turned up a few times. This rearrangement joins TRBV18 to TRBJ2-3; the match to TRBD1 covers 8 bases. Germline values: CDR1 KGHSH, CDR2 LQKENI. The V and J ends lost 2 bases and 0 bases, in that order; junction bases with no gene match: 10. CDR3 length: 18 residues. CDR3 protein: CASSPRDRGKASTDTQYF. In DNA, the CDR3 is TGTGCCAGCTCACCAAGAGACAGGGGAAAAGCTAGCACAGATACGCAGTATTTT. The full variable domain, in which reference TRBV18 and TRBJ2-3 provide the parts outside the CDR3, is NAGVMQNPRHLVRRRGQEARLRCSPMKGHSHVYWYRQLPEEGLKFMVYLQKENIIDESGMPKERFSAEFPKEGPSILRIQQVVRGDSAAYFCASSPRDRGKASTDTQYFGPGTRLTVL.

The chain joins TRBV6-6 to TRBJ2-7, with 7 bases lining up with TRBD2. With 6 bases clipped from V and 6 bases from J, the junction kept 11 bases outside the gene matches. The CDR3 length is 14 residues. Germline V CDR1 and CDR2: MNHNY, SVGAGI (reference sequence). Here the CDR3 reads CASSQLAQSSEQYF. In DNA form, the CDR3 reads TGTGCCAGCAGCCAACTAGCGCAGAGTAGCGAGCAGTACTTC.

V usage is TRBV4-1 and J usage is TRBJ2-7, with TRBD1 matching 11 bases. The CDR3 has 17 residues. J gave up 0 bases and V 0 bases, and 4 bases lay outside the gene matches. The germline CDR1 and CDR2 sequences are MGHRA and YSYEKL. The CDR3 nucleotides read TGCGCCAGCAGCCAAGAATGGGACAGGGGGTTCTCCTACGAGCAGTACTTC. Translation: CASSQEWDRGFSYEQYF.

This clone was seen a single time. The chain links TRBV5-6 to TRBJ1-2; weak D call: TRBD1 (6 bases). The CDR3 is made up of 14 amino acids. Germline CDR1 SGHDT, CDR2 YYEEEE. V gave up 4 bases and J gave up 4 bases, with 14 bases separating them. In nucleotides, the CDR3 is TGTGCCAGCAGCCTGGGGGGCGAGCTCTATGGCTACACCTTC. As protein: CASSLGGELYGYTF.

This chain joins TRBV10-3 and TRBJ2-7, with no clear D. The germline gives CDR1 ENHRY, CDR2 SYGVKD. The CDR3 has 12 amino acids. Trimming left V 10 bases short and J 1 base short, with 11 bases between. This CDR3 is CATQSESYEQYF. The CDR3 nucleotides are TGTGCCACCCAATCAGAATCCTACGAGCAGTACTTC.